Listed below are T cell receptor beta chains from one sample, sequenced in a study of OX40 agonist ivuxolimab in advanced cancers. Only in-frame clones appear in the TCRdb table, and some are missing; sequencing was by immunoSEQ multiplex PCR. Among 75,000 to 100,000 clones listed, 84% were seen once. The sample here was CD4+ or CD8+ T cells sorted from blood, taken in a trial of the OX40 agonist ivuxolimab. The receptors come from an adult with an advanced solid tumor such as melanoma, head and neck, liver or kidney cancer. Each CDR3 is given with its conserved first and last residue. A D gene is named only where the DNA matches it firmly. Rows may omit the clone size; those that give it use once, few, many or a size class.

TGTGCCAGCAGACCCAGGGGGCGCCGAAGGGAGCAGTACTTC | CASRPRGRRREQYF | TRBJ2-7 | TRBV6-1 | NA | TRBD1
TGTGCCACCACCTCAGGTAGCACAGATACGCAGTATTTT | CATTSGSTDTQYF | TRBJ2-3 | TRBV15 | NA | NA
TGTGCCAGCAGTTACGGGCAGGCTAATTCACCCCTCCACTTT | CASSYGQANSPLHF | TRBJ1-6 | TRBV6-5 | NA | NA
TGTGCCAGCAGCTCGACCGGGACAGCGGCTAATGAGCAGTTCTTC | CASSSTGTAANEQFF | TRBJ2-1 | TRBV7-3 | NA | TRBD1
TGTGCCAGCAGCTTGCGGGGAACAGGGATGAGGCACGAGCAGTACTTC | CASSLRGTGMRHEQYF | TRBJ2-7 | TRBV5-6 | NA | NA
TGTGCCAGCAGCCGGACTAGTTCCGGGGAGCTGTTTTTT | CASSRTSSGELFF | TRBJ2-2 | TRBV11-2 | NA | TRBD2
TGTGCCAGCAGCTTCTCCCGGGACTCCTACTCTGGGGCCAACGTCCTGACTTTC | CASSFSRDSYSGANVLTF | TRBJ2-6 | TRBV7-3 | NA | NA
TGTGCCAGCAGCTTCCCCCCACTAGCGGGGAACACAGATACGCAGTATTTT | CASSFPPLAGNTDTQYF | TRBJ2-3 | TRBV5-6 | NA | TRBD2
TGTGCCAGTACGAAGGACGGGAAGGGTGAAGCTTTCTTT | CASTKDGKGEAFF | TRBJ1-1 | TRBV19 | NA | NA
TGCGCCAGCAGCCAAGCGTGGCAAGCGGCCCCCTATGGCTACACCTTC | CASSQAWQAAPYGYTF | TRBJ1-2 | TRBV4-3 | NA | NA
TGTGCCAGTAGTATCGGGAGGGACAGGAGTGGCTACACCTTC | CASSIGRDRSGYTF | TRBJ1-2 | TRBV19 | NA | TRBD1
TGTGCCAGTAGTATCACGGGGGAGGGGAGGTACAATGAGCAGTTCTTC | CASSITGEGRYNEQFF | TRBJ2-1 | TRBV19 | few | TRBD2
TGTGCCAGCAGTTACTCGATAGGCTCCTCTGGAAACACCATATATTTT | CASSYSIGSSGNTIYF | TRBJ1-3 | TRBV6-5 | NA | NA
TGTGCCAGCAGTGCCCTTAGAGGTACATCCAGCCATGAAGCTTTCTTT | CASSALRGTSSHEAFF | TRBJ1-1 | TRBV25-1 | NA | NA
TGCGCCAGCAGCCAAGGGACGGATTTGGGTGGCTACACCTTC | CASSQGTDLGGYTF | TRBJ1-2 | TRBV4-3 | NA | NA
TGTGCCAGCAGCTTAGGAGGACTAGCGGGAAACGAGCAGTACTTC | CASSLGGLAGNEQYF | TRBJ2-7 | TRBV7-9 | NA | TRBD2
TGTGCCAGTAGTACCCTAGCCCACACCGGGGAGCTGTTTTTT | CASSTLAHTGELFF | TRBJ2-2 | TRBV19 | NA | NA
TGTGCCAGTGGTCGGGGACAGCTCACAGATACGCAGTATTTT | CASGRGQLTDTQYF | TRBJ2-3 | TRBV28 | once | TRBD1
TGTGCCAGCACCACGGAGGCTGGAAACACCATATATTTT | CASTTEAGNTIYF | TRBJ1-3 | TRBV6-6 | NA | NA
TGTGCCAGCAGCACCCTCCGGGTCAACACTGAAGCTTTCTTT | CASSTLRVNTEAFF | TRBJ1-1 | TRBV7-2 | NA | NA
TGTGCCAGCTCACCAAGCAGGGCAGATACGCAGTATTTT | CASSPSRADTQYF | TRBJ2-3 | TRBV18 | NA | NA
TGTGCCAGCAGCTTACGCGGGAGCTATGGCTACACCTTC | CASSLRGSYGYTF | TRBJ1-2 | TRBV7-9 | NA | NA
TGTGCCAGCAGTGAAGCGCTCCCAGGGGGCCTCCTTTACGAGCAGTACTTC | CASSEALPGGLLYEQYF | TRBJ2-7 | TRBV2 | NA | TRBD1